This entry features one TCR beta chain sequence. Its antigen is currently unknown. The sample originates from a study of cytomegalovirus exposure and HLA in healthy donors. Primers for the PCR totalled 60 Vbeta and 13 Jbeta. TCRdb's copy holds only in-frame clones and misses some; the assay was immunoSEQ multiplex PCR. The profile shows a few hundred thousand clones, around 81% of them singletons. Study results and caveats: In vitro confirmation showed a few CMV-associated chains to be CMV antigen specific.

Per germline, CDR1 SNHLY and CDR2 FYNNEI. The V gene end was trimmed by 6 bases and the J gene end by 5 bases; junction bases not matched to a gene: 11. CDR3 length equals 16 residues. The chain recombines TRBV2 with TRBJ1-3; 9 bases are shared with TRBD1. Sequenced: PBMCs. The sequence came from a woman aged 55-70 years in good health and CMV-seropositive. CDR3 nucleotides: TGTGCCAGCAGGGTGCACCGGGACAGGGTTAGAAACACCATATATTTT. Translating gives CASRVHRDRVRNTIYF.